These T cell receptor beta chains were read from a single sample in a study of shared clonotypes between healthy human individuals. The repertoire was sequenced with immunoSEQ multiplex PCR; TCRdb's copy has only in-frame clones and lacks some. This table holds approximately 2.1 million clones, over 90% found once. Sequenced material: naive CD4+ T cells from PBMCs. These receptors were taken from a man in his late teens or twenties in good health. Some clones in this sample may be carry-over from other donors' samples. Each CDR3 is given with its conserved first and last residue. D genes are given only for firm matches. Rows give clone size only sometimes, using once, few, many, or a class for an expanded clone.

j_gene,abundance,v_gene,d_gene,CDR3aa,CDR3nt
TRBJ2-3,NA,TRBV6-1,TRBD2,CASRTSATYTQYF,TGTGCCAGTCGGACTAGCGCCACATATACGCAGTATTTT
TRBJ2-7,NA,TRBV18,NA,CASSQTQGTSYEQYF,TGTGCCAGCTCACAAACTCAGGGCACCTCCTACGAGCAGTACTTC
TRBJ2-2,NA,TRBV29-1,NA,CSVARANTGELFF,TGCAGCGTTGCCAGGGCGAACACCGGGGAGCTGTTTTTT
TRBJ2-3,NA,TRBV6-5,NA,CASRPDFTDTQYF,TGTGCCAGCAGGCCCGATTTCACAGATACGCAGTATTTT
TRBJ2-3,NA,TRBV7-9,NA,CASSLVRDTQYF,TGTGCCAGCAGCTTAGTAAGAGATACGCAGTATTTT
TRBJ2-7,NA,TRBV20-1,NA,CSAIGSYEQYF,TGCAGTGCTATCGGGAGCTACGAGCAGTACTTC
TRBJ2-7,NA,TRBV5-4,TRBD1,CASSLDRGAISYEQYF,TGTGCCAGCAGCTTGGACAGGGGCGCTATCTCCTACGAGCAGTACTTC
TRBJ1-3,NA,TRBV27,NA,CASGLRGGTIYF,TGTGCCAGCGGTCTAAGAGGTGGCACCATATATTTT
TRBJ1-5,NA,TRBV18,NA,CASSPPGVQGGHQPQHF,TGTGCCAGCTCACCACCGGGGGTACAGGGAGGACATCAGCCCCAGCATTTT
TRBJ2-7,NA,TRBV11-2,TRBD1,CASSLSYRTGVTYEQYF,TGTGCCAGCAGCTTAAGTTACCGGACAGGGGTTACCTACGAGCAGTACTTC
TRBJ1-2,NA,TRBV14,NA,CASSQARGSGYTF,TGTGCCAGCAGCCAAGCCAGGGGTAGCGGCTACACCTTC
TRBJ1-3,NA,TRBV28,NA,CASSLWGRPVTGNTIYF,TGTGCCAGCAGTTTATGGGGCAGGCCCGTTACAGGAAACACCATATATTTT
TRBJ2-7,NA,TRBV21-1,NA,CASSEGLSGYGEQYF,TGTGCCAGCAGCGAGGGGCTTAGCGGGTACGGCGAGCAGTACTTC
TRBJ2-7,NA,TRBV7-2,TRBD2,CASSLSPGGLEQYF,TGTGCCAGCAGCTTATCCCCGGGGGGGCTTGAGCAGTACTTC
TRBJ2-1,NA,TRBV11-3,TRBD2,CASSLGASGSYNEQFF,TGTGCCAGCAGCTTAGGGGCTAGCGGCTCCTACAATGAGCAGTTCTTC
TRBJ2-1,NA,TRBV15,TRBD2,CATSREPSGIYNEQFF,TGTGCCACCAGCAGAGAACCTAGCGGCATCTACAATGAGCAGTTCTTC
TRBJ2-5,NA,TRBV12-5,TRBD1,CASGSTGGDTQYF,TGTGCTAGTGGTTCGACAGGGGGGGATACCCAGTACTTC
TRBJ2-1,NA,TRBV30,NA,CAWSRPYEQFF,TGTGCCTGGAGTAGGCCCTATGAGCAGTTCTTC
TRBJ1-5,NA,TRBV5-1,NA,CASSSGIGGDQPQHF,TGCGCCAGCAGCTCGGGTATAGGGGGGGATCAGCCCCAGCATTTT
TRBJ2-5,once,TRBV18,NA,CASSLGAGETQYF,TGTGCCAGCTCCCTGGGAGCGGGAGAGACCCAGTACTTC